A single sample gave rise to the 20 T cell receptor beta chains below, sequenced in a study of T-cell memory formation after mild COVID-19 listed by TCRdb under 2021. Library creation used 5' RACE. Sequencing was performed on an Illumina NovaSeq 6000. TCRdb reran the public reads through fastp at Q25 and MiXCR, keeping productive beta chains. Rows are combined by CDR3 protein, so each entry shows the most common genes and DNA. The sample table holds 200,000 to 250,000 distinct CDR3 sequences, of which approximately 10% were seen once. 3.5% to 4% of the sample comes from the top ten. Sequencing was carried out using PBMCs or a T cell subset sorted from them (not recorded which). All receptors derive from a man younger than 35 who had mild COVID-19 (a few samples of this study predate the infection). The sample titles of this study are shuffled in the database, so cell type and time point are left out; the donor was told from shared clones.

This clonotype was observed a handful of times. The chain's CDR3 is CASSRTGTGGSQETQYF. DNA for the CDR3: TGTGCCAGCAGCCGCACCGGGACAGGGGGCTCCCAAGAGACCCAGTACTTC. The J gene is TRBJ2-5, the V gene TRBV11-1; 12 nucleotides align to TRBD1. The CDR3 has 17 amino acids. Germline assignment: CDR1 SGHAT and CDR2 FQDESV (reference sequence). V was clipped by 5 bases and J by 1 base; unmatched bases: 8. The variable domain in full, with the rest retrieved from reference TRBV11-1 and TRBJ2-5, is EAEVAQSPRYKITEKSQAVAFWCDPISGHATLYWYRQILGQGPELLVQFQDESVVDDSQLPKDRFSAERLKGVDSTLKIQPAELGDSAMYLCASSRTGTGGSQETQYFGPGTRLLVL.

This chain joins TRBV7-2 and TRBJ2-3; 9 nucleotides agree with TRBD2. CDR3 length equals 18 residues. CDR1 SGHTA and CDR2 FQGNSA come from the germline V gene. The trim removed 2 bases at V and 2 bases at J, leaving 11 bases unmatched. The chain's CDR3 is CASSLRRGGLAYTDTQYF. CDR3 sequence (DNA): TGTGCCAGCAGCTTAAGGCGGGGGGGCCTAGCTTACACAGATACGCAGTATTTT.

This clonotype was observed many times. V usage is TRBV12-3 or TRBV12-4 and J usage is TRBJ2-7, with 8 bases aligning to TRBD1. The CDR3 runs 15 residues. Losses at the gene ends were 5 bases for V and 3 bases for J; bases not matched to a gene: 9. In nucleotides, the CDR3 is TGTGCCAGCAGTCCTGGACAGGGTGCTCTCTACGAGCAGTACTTC. It encodes CASSPGQGALYEQYF.

This clonotype has more than one count but fewer than ten. The chain uses TRBV5-1 and TRBJ1-6, with a possible D match to TRBD1 (6 bases). V gave up 1 base and J gave up 7 bases, with 12 bases separating them. This CDR3 has 15 amino acids. The germline V gene encodes CDR1 SGHRS and CDR2 YFSETQ. CDR3 in amino acids: CASSLTAGANSPLHF. Written as DNA, the CDR3 is TGCGCCAGCAGCTTGACCGCAGGGGCGAATTCACCCCTCCACTTT.

The genes are TRBV4-3 and TRBJ1-2; tentatively, D is TRBD1 (5 bases). The CDR3 runs 17 residues. V gave up 0 bases and J gave up 1 base, with 15 bases separating them. Germline V lookup: CDR1 LGHNA, CDR2 YSLEER. CDR3 sequence reads: CASSQDSGTAGNYGYTF. The DNA for the CDR3 is TGCGCCAGCAGCCAAGATTCCGGGACGGCGGGTAACTATGGCTACACCTTC.

This sequence joins TRBV7-2 and TRBJ2-7; 7 positions match TRBD2. Trimming took 5 bases from V and 3 from J; bases not matched to a gene: 10. From germline, CDR1 is SGHTA and CDR2 FQGNSA. This CDR3 comprises 15 residues. The chain's CDR3 is CASSAHGGGFYEQYF. In DNA form, the CDR3 reads TGTGCCAGCAGCGCCCATGGGGGGGGGTTCTACGAGCAGTACTTC. Drawing the rest from reference TRBV7-2 and TRBJ2-7, the complete variable domain is GAGVSQSPSNKVTEKGKDVELRCDPISGHTALYWYRQSLGQGLEFLIYFQGNSAPDKSGLPSDRFSAERTGGSVSTLTIQRTQQEDSAVYLCASSAHGGGFYEQYFGPGTRLTVT.

The table lists this clonotype with a few counts. The chain has TRBV6-6 and TRBJ1-2; D ambiguous. Germline V CDR1 and CDR2: MNHNY, SVGAGI (reference sequence). The CDR3 length is 13 residues. The V gene lost 5 bases and the J gene lost 3 bases, with 10 bases spanning the gap. The CDR3 DNA sequence: TGTGCCAGCAGTGCGCCGGGCGACTATGGCTACACCTTC. Protein: CASSAPGDYGYTF.

In DNA, the CDR3 is TGTGCCAGCAGCTTAGGGGACCCGAGCTCTGGAAACACCATATATTTT. Translating it yields CASSLGDPSSGNTIYF. The chain joins TRBV7-6 to TRBJ1-3, with D tentatively TRBD1 (5 bases). This CDR3 has 16 residues. V dropped 1 base and J dropped 0 bases, with 10 bases sitting between them. Germline V gene sequence: CDR1 SGHVS, CDR2 FNYEAQ.

The sample holds a few counts of this clonotype. V and J are TRBV6-2 or TRBV6-3 and TRBJ2-7; TRBD2 matches at 8 bases. The CDR3 covers 12 residues. J gave up 4 bases and V 7 bases, and 3 bases lay outside the gene matches. Looked up from germline, CDR1 is MNHEY and CDR2 is SVGEGT. The CDR3 region has the DNA TGTGCCAGCAAGGCGGGGGGATACGAGCAGTACGTC. The encoded protein is CASKAGGYEQYV.

This clonotype was seen more than once but under ten times. The V call is TRBV9, the J call TRBJ1-6; D gene unclear. V lost 0 bases to trimming and J lost 6 bases, with 10 bases between them. The CDR3 extends over 15 amino acids. Germline V CDR1 and CDR2: SGDLS, YYNGEE. CDR3: CASSVVGNINSPLHF. CDR3 DNA: TGTGCCAGCAGCGTAGTAGGAAACATTAATTCACCCCTCCACTTT.

This clonotype came up many times. V usage is TRBV6-5 and J usage is TRBJ1-2; no reliable D call. Trimming shortened V by 2 bases and J by 4 bases, and 8 bases separated the two germline ends. CDR3 length: 13 amino acids. Germline CDR1 and CDR2: MNHEY and SVGAGI. CDR3: CASSYGRGYGYTF. CDR3 nucleotides: TGTGCCAGCAGTTACGGGCGTGGCTATGGCTACACCTTC.

The chain links TRBV7-3 to TRBJ1-2; D gene ambiguous. V shed 5 bases and J shed 0 bases, with 13 bases lying between them. Germline lookup yields CDR1 SGHTA and CDR2 FQGTGA. CDR3 length: 15 residues. This CDR3 reads CASSLGYPSNYGYTF. For the CDR3, the DNA is TGTGCCAGCAGCCTCGGGTATCCTTCTAACTATGGCTACACCTTC.

This clonotype came up many times. The chain combines TRBV6-1 with TRBJ2-3; 8 bases agree with TRBD2. CDR3 size: 15 residues. V was clipped by 5 bases and J by 0 bases; unmatched bases: 4. Germline CDR1 reads MNHNS; CDR2 reads SASEGT. The CDR3 reads CASSLERGSTDTQYF. DNA for the CDR3: TGTGCCAGCAGTCTGGAGCGGGGGAGCACAGATACGCAGTATTTT.

Of note for this clonotype: One end of the junction does not line up with germline, which may come from a read error. The chain recombines TRBV2 with TRBJ2-4; D is uncertain. The germline CDR1 and CDR2 sequences are SNHLY and FYNNEI. This CDR3 contains 12 residues. The DNA of the CDR3 is TGTTCCAGCAACACACCAGGTCTCATTCAGTACTTC. Its protein is CSSNTPGLIQYF.

This clonotype was seen many times. This chain connects TRBV5-1 to TRBJ2-7; TRBD1 matches at 7 bases. The V segment lost 4 bases and the J segment 3 bases; nucleotides outside the gene matches: 7. The CDR3 sequence is 14 residues long. CDR1 and CDR2 from the germline V gene are SGHRS and YFSETQ. This chain's CDR3 is CASSTGTAIYEQYF. The CDR3 DNA sequence: TGCGCCAGCAGCACCGGGACAGCGATCTACGAGCAGTACTTC.

The gene calls are TRBV6-5 and TRBJ2-1; perhaps TRBD1 as D (5 bases). CDR3 length: 15 residues. Germline V lookup: CDR1 MNHEY, CDR2 SVGAGI. The V end was cut by 0 bases, the J end by 9 bases, with 15 bases between. The CDR3 is CASSYSRAGLREQFF. The CDR3 nucleotides are TGTGCCAGCAGTTACTCTCGGGCAGGGTTGCGTGAGCAGTTCTTC.

At least ten counts were recorded for this clonotype. V gene TRBV5-4 combines with J gene TRBJ2-3; 7 bases fit TRBD1. The J segment lost 0 bases and the V segment lost 2 bases, leaving 0 bases of the junction unmatched. The CDR3 is made up of 14 amino acids. CDR1 SGHNT and CDR2 YYREEE come from the germline V gene (reference sequence). For the CDR3, the DNA is TGTGCCAGCAGCTTACAGGGGAGCACAGATACGCAGTATTTT. This translates into CASSLQGSTDTQYF.

This clonotype was seen only a few times. The J gene is TRBJ2-1, the V gene TRBV7-2, with TRBD2 matching over 8 bases. With V trimmed by 6 bases and J by 8 bases, 12 bases remained unmatched. The CDR3 is made up of 15 amino acids. CDR1 is SGHTA and CDR2 is FQGNSA in the germline V gene. The CDR3 DNA follows: TGTGCCAGCAGGGCTCCGGGACTAGAAACCTATGAGCAGTTCTTC. Protein sequence: CASRAPGLETYEQFF.

The chain is built from TRBV5-1 and TRBJ2-1; D is uncertain. CDR1 and CDR2 from the germline V gene are SGHRS and YFSETQ. V was trimmed by 4 bases and J by 5 bases, leaving 13 bases between them. The CDR3 is 14 amino acids. In DNA, the CDR3 is TGCGCCAGCAGCCACCCCGAACCCAACAATGAGCAGTTCTTC. This sequence encodes CASSHPEPNNEQFF.

The V gene is TRBV4-1, the J gene TRBJ2-7, with 7 bases identical to TRBD1. V shed 4 bases and J 4 bases; nucleotides not matched to a gene: 1. Germline CDR1 is MGHRA and CDR2 is YSYEKL. CDR3 length: 12 amino acids. DNA of the CDR3: TGCGCCAGCAGCCGCAGGGGGTACGAGCAGTACTTC. It encodes CASSRRGYEQYF.